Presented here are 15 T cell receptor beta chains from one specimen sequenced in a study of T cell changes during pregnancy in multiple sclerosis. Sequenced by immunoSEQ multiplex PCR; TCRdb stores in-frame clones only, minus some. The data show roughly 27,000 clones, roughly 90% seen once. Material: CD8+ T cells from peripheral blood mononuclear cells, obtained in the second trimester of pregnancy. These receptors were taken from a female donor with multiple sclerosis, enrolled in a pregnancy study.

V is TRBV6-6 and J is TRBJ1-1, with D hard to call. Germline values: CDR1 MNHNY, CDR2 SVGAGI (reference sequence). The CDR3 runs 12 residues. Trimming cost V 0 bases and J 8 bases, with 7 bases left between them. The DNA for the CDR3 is TGTGCCAGCAGTTACTCGAGGTTAGAAGCTTTCTTT. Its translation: CASSYSRLEAFF.

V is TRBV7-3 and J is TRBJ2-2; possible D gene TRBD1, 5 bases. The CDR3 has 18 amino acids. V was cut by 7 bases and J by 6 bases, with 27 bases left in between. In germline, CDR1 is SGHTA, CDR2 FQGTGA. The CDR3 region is CASILRGQAPVVAGELFF. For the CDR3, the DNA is TGTGCCAGCATCCTAAGGGGCCAGGCGCCCGTGGTGGCCGGGGAGCTGTTTTTT.

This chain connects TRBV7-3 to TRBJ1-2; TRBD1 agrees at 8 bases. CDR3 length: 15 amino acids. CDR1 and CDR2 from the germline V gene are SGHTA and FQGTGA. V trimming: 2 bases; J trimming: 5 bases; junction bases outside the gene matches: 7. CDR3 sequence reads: CASSLGGTGDYGYTF. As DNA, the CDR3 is TGTGCCAGCAGCTTAGGTGGGACAGGCGATTATGGCTACACCTTC.

The CDR3 nucleotides are TGTGCCAGCAGTTTATATCTGTCAGGGACCGGGGAGCTGTTTTTT. Encoded protein: CASSLYLSGTGELFF. The chain combines TRBV28 with TRBJ2-2; TRBD1 might be the D (5 bases). Trimming took 1 base from V and 5 from J, leaving 11 bases between them. Germline V CDR1 and CDR2: MDHEN, SYDVKM. The CDR3 totals 15 residues.

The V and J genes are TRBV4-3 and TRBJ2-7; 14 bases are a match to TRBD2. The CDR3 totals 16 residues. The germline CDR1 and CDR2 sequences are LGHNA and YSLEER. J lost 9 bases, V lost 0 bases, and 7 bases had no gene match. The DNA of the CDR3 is TGCGCCAGCAGCCAAGACCTGGGACTAGCGGGGGTTGGGCAGTACTTC. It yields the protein CASSQDLGLAGVGQYF.

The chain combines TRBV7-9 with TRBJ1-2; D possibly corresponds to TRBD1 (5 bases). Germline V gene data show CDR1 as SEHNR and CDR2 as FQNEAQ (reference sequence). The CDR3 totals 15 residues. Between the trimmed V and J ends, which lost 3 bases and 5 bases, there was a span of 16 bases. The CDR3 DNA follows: TGTGCCAGCAGCTTGGGGCTCGGGGGGGGATATGGCTACACCTTC. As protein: CASSLGLGGGYGYTF.

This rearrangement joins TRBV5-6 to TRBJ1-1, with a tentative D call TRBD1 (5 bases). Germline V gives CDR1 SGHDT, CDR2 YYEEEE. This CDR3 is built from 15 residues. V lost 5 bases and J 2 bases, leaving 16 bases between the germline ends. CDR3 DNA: TGTGCCAGCAGGGGGGAGGAGGGGTACAACACTGAAGCTTTCTTT. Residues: CASRGEEGYNTEAFF. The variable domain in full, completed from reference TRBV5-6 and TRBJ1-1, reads DAGVTQSPTHLIKTRGQQVTLRCSPKSGHDTVSWYQQALGQGPQFIFQYYEEEERQRGNFPDRFSGHQFPNYSSELNVNALLLGDSALYLCASRGEEGYNTEAFFGQGTRLTVV.

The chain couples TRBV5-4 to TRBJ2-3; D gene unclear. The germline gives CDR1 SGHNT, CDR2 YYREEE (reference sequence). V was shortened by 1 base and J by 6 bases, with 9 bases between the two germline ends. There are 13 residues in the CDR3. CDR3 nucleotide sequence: TGTGCCAGCAGCTTGAGAGGCCCGGATACGCAGTATTTT. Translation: CASSLRGPDTQYF.

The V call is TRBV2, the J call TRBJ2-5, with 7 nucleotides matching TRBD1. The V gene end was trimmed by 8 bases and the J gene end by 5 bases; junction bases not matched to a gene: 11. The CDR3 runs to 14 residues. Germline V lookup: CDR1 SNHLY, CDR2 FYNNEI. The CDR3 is CASRRQGYPETQYF. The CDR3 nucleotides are TGTGCCAGCCGCCGACAGGGTTACCCGGAGACCCAGTACTTC.

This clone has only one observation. The CDR3 region is CASSFTGSSATYEQYF. CDR3 in DNA: TGCGCCAGCAGCTTTACCGGGTCATCGGCGACCTACGAGCAGTACTTC. V gene TRBV5-1 combines with J gene TRBJ2-7; D unclear. The CDR3 covers 16 residues. Germline CDR1 and CDR2: SGHRS and YFSETQ. V dropped 2 bases and J dropped 2 bases, with 17 bases sitting between them.

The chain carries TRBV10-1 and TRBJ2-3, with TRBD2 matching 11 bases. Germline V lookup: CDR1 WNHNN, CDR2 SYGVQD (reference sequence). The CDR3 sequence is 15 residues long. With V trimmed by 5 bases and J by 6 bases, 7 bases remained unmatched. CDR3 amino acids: CASSLAGGPGDTQYF. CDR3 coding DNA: TGCGCCAGCAGTTTAGCGGGGGGGCCCGGGGATACGCAGTATTTT.

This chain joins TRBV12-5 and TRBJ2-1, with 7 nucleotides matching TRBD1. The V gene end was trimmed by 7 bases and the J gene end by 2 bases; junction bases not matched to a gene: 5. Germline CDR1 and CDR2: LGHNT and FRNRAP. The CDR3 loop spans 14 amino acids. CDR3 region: CASAGDRTYNEQFF. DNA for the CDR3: TGTGCTAGTGCCGGGGACAGAACCTACAATGAGCAGTTCTTC.

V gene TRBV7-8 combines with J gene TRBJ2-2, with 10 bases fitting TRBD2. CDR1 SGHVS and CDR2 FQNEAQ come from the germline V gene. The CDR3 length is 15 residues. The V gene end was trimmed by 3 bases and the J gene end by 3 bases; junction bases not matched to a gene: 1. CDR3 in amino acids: CASSFLAGDTGELFF. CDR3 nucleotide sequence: TGTGCCAGCAGCTTCCTAGCGGGGGACACCGGGGAGCTGTTTTTT.

CDR3 bases: TGTGCCAGCAGTTACTCGACTAGCGGGGGGGAGCTGTTTTTT. It encodes CASSYSTSGGELFF. The chain has TRBV6-6 and TRBJ2-2; the match to TRBD2 covers 10 bases. Germline loops: CDR1 MNHNY, CDR2 SVGAGI (reference sequence). The length of the CDR3 is 14 residues. V shed 0 bases, J shed 8 bases, and the junction held 0 bases outside the gene matches.

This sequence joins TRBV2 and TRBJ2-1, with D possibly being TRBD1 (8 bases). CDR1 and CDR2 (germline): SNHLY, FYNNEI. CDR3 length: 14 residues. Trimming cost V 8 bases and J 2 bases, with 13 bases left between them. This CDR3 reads CASPTGGAYNEQFF. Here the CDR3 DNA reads TGTGCCAGCCCTACAGGGGGGGCCTACAATGAGCAGTTCTTC.